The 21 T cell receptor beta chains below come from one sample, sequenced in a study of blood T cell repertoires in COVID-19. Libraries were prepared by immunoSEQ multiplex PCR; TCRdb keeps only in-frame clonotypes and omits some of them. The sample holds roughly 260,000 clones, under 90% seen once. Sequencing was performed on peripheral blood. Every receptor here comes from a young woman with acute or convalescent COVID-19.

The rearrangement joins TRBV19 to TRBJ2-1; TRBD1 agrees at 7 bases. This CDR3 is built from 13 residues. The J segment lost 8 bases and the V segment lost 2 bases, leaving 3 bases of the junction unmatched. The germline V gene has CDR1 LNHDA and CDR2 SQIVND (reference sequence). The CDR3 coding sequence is TGTGCCAGTAGTATACGACAGGGTCATGAGCAGTTCTTC. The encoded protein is CASSIRQGHEQFF.

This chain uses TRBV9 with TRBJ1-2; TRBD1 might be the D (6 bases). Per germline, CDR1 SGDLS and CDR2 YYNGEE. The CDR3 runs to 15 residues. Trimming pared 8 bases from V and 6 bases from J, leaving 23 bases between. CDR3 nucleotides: TGTGCCAGTAGTCAGGGGCAGGAATGGCGCCATGGCTACACCTTC. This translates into CASSQGQEWRHGYTF.

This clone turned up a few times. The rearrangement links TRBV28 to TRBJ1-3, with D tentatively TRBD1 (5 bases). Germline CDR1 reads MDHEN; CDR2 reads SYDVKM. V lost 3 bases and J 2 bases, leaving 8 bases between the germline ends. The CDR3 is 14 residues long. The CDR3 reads CASSFWGAGNTIYF. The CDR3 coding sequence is TGTGCCAGCAGTTTTTGGGGGGCTGGAAACACCATATATTTT.

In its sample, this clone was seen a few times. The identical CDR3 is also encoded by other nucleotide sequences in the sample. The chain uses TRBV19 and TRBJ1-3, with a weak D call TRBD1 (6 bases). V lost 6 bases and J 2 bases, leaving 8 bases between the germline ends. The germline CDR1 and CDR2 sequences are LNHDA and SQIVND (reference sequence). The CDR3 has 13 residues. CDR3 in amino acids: CASRTGAGNTIYF. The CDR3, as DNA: TGTGCCAGTAGGACAGGCGCTGGAAACACCATATATTTT.

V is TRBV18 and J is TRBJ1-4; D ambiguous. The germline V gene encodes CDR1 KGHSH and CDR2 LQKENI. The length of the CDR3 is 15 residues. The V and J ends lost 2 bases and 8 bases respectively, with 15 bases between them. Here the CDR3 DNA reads TGTGCCAGCTCACCATCCCCTGTTTTTCAGGAAAAACTGTTTTTT. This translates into CASSPSPVFQEKLFF.

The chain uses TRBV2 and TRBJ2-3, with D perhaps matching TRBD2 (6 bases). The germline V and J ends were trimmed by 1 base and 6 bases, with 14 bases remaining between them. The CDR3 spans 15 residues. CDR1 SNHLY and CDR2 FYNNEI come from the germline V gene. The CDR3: CASSEGLGTFDTQYF. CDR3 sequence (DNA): TGTGCCAGCAGTGAAGGGCTCGGGACTTTCGATACGCAGTATTTT.

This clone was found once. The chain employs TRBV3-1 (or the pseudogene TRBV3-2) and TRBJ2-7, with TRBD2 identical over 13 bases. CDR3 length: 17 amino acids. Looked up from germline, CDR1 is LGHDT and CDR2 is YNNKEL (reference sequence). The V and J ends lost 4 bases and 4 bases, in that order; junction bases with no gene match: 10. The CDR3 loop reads CASSPIQLAGGSYEQYF. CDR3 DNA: TGTGCCAGCAGCCCGATACAACTAGCGGGAGGGAGTTACGAGCAGTACTTC.

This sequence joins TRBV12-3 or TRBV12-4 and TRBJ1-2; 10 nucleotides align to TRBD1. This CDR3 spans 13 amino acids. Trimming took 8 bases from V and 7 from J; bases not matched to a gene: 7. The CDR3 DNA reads TGTGCCAGCTCCCTCGGGACAGGGGCTGGCTACACCTTC. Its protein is CASSLGTGAGYTF.

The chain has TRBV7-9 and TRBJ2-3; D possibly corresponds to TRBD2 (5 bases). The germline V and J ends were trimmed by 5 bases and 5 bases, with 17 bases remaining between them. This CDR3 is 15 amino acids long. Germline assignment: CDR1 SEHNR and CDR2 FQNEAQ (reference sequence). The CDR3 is CASSAGGVYLDTQYF. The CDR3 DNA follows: TGTGCCAGCAGCGCAGGAGGAGTCTACCTAGATACGCAGTATTTT.

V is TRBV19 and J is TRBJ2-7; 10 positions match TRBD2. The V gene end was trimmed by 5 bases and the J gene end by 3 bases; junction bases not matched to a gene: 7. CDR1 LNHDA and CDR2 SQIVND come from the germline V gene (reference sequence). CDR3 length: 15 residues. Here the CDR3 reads CASSSPGTSDYEQYF. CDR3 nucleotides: TGTGCCAGTAGTTCCCCCGGGACTAGCGACTACGAGCAGTACTTC.

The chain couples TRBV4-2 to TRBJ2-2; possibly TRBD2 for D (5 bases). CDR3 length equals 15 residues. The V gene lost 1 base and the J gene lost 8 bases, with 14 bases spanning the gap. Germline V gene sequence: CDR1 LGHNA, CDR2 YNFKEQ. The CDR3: CASSQVWAGPGELFF. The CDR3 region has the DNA TGTGCCAGCAGCCAAGTTTGGGCGGGCCCAGGGGAGCTGTTTTTT.

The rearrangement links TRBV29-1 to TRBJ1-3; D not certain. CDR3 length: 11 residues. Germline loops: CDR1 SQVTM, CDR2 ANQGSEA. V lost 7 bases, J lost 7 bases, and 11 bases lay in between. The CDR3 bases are TGCAGCGCCGATAAGAGGAACACCATATATTTT. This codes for CSADKRNTIYF.

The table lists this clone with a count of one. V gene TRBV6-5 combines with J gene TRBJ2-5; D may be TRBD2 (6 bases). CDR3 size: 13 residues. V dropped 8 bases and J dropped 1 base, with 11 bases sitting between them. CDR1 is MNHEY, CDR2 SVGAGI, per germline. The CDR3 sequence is CASARGLQETQYF. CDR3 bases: TGTGCCAGCGCTAGGGGACTCCAAGAGACCCAGTACTTC.

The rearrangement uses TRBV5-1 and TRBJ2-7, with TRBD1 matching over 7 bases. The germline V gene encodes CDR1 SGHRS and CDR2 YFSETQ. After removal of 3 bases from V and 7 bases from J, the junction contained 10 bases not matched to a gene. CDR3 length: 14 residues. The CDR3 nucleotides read TGCGCCAGCAGCTCCCAACAGGGGAGTGGAGAGCAGTACTTC. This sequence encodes CASSSQQGSGEQYF.

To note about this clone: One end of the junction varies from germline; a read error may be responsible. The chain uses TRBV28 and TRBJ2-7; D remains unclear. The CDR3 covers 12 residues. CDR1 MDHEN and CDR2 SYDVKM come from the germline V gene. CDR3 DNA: TGTACCAGCAGTTCCCGCGGTTCCGAGCAGTACTTC. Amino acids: CTSSSRGSEQYF.

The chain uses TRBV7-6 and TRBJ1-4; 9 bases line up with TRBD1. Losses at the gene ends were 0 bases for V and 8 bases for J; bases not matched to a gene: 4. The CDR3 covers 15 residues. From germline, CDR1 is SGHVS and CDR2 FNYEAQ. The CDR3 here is CASSLAGTGREKLFF. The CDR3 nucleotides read TGTGCCAGCAGCTTAGCAGGGACAGGGAGGGAAAAACTGTTTTTT.

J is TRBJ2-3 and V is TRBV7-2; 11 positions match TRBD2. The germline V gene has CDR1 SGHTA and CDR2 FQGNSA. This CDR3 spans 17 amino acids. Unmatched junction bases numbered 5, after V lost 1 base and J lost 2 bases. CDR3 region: CASSLGISGRATDTQYF. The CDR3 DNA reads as TGTGCCAGCAGCTTAGGGATTAGCGGGAGGGCCACAGATACGCAGTATTTT.

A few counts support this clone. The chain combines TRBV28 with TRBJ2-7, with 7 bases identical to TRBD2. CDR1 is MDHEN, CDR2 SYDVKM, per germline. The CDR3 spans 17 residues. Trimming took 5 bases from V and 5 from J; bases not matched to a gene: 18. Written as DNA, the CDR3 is TGTGCCAGCAGTCCTATCAGATTGGGCGGGAGAAGCGACGAGCAGTACTTC. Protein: CASSPIRLGGRSDEQYF.

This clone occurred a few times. The CDR3 reads CASSPTSGRYNEQFF. In nucleotides, the CDR3 is TGTGCCAGCAGCCCGACTAGCGGGCGATACAATGAGCAGTTCTTC. This sequence joins TRBV6-4 and TRBJ2-1; 10 positions agree with TRBD2. J lost 4 bases, V lost 6 bases, and 6 bases had no gene match. The CDR3 is 15 amino acids. Germline values: CDR1 MRHNA, CDR2 SNTAGT.

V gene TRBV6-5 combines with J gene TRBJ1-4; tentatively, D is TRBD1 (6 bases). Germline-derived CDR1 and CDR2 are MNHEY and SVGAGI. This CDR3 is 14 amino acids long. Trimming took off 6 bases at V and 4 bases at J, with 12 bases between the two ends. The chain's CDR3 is CASSRDIGNEKLFF. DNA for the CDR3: TGTGCCAGCAGCCGGGACATTGGTAATGAAAAACTGTTTTTT.

Here the CDR3 DNA reads TGTGCCAGCAGCTTGTATAGTCTTTATGAGCAGTTCTTC. Protein: CASSLYSLYEQFF. The genes are TRBV5-6 and TRBJ2-1; D is unresolved. This CDR3 has 13 amino acids. The germline V gene encodes CDR1 SGHDT and CDR2 YYEEEE. With 1 base removed from V and 8 bases from J, the gap between germline ends came to 10 bases.